The 23 T cell receptor beta chains below come from one sample, sequenced in a study of CD4 T cells in relation to SARS-CoV-2 and coronaviruses. Method: immunoSEQ multiplex PCR; TCRdb's copy keeps in-frame clones and lacks some. The repertoire includes 15,000 to 20,000 clones, 78% of them detected once, and around 20% sits in the top ten. Before the COVID-19 pandemic, during about 2011-2019, CD4+ T cells were taken from unexposed donors. The cells were cultured for under twelve days before CD4+ T cells were isolated. The antigens of these receptors remain unknown. The source material was CD4+ T cells from PBMCs, cultured in vitro. The receptor source for this set is a human donor in good health.

The chain carries TRBV30 and TRBJ1-6; 8 nucleotides line up with TRBD1. J gave up 9 bases and V 5 bases, and 3 bases lay outside the gene matches. The germline CDR1 and CDR2 sequences are GTSNPN and SVGIG (reference sequence). CDR3 length equals 12 residues. The CDR3 loop is CAWGQGGSPLHF. For the CDR3, the DNA is TGTGCCTGGGGACAGGGAGGTTCACCCCTCCACTTT.

This chain links TRBV7-9 with TRBJ2-1; TRBD2 matches at 8 bases. V shed 1 base, J shed 5 bases, and the junction held 7 bases outside the gene matches. This CDR3 has 16 amino acids. Germline V gene lookup returns CDR1 SEHNR and CDR2 FQNEAQ (reference sequence). CDR3 loop: CASSLVLGGLDNEQFF. CDR3 sequence (DNA): TGTGCCAGCAGCTTAGTGCTAGGGGGACTAGACAATGAGCAGTTCTTC.

The chain links TRBV14 to TRBJ2-1; TRBD1 or TRBD2 may be the D gene (5 bases each). The CDR3 totals 14 residues. Deletions cut 2 bases from V and 7 bases from J, with 12 bases between. The V gene's germline CDR1 is SGHDN and CDR2 FVKESK. The CDR3 here is CASSQPTEGNEQFF. In nucleotides, the CDR3 is TGTGCCAGCAGCCAACCGACTGAGGGGAATGAGCAGTTCTTC.

This rearrangement joins TRBV10-1 to TRBJ1-4, with TRBD1 identical over 8 bases. This CDR3 is built from 13 residues. In germline, CDR1 is WNHNN, CDR2 SYGVQD (reference sequence). With V trimmed by 3 bases and J by 10 bases, 4 bases remained unmatched. This chain's CDR3 is CASSEPGTGKLFF. The CDR3 nucleotides are TGCGCCAGCAGTGAACCGGGGACAGGAAAACTGTTTTTT.

The V gene is TRBV5-1, the J gene TRBJ1-2; D is possibly TRBD1 (5 bases). V lost 5 bases and J 3 bases, leaving 29 bases between the germline ends. The CDR3 is 19 amino acids. Per the germline V gene, CDR1 is SGHRS and CDR2 is YFSETQ. The CDR3 DNA reads TGCGCCAGCAGACTTAGATCCGGGACTACCTATATCGGGGACTATGGCTACACCTTC. Its translation is CASRLRSGTTYIGDYGYTF.

The V and J genes are TRBV2 and TRBJ1-1, with 7 bases aligning to TRBD1. J was trimmed by 1 base and V by 10 bases; bases with no gene match: 9. The germline gives CDR1 SNHLY, CDR2 FYNNEI. The CDR3 is 14 residues long. The CDR3 loop reads CAKSLGQTNTEAFF. CDR3 sequence (DNA): TGTGCCAAGTCCCTGGGACAGACGAACACTGAAGCTTTCTTT.

The chain joins TRBV20-1 to TRBJ1-1; D is undetermined. CDR3 length: 15 amino acids. V lost 3 bases and J lost 1, with 15 bases in between. The germline V gene encodes CDR1 DFQATT and CDR2 SNEGSKA (reference sequence). The CDR3 DNA sequence: TGCAGTGCTAGTCAGTCCGACCTGGGGAACACTGAAGCTTTCTTT. Translated, it gives CSASQSDLGNTEAFF.

The chain is built from TRBV28 and TRBJ1-4, with D uncertain. Germline loops: CDR1 MDHEN, CDR2 SYDVKM. Deletions cut 3 bases from V and 5 bases from J, with 4 bases between. The CDR3 is 12 amino acids. For the CDR3, the DNA is TGTGCCAGCAGTTTCGTCAATGAAAAACTGTTTTTT. Protein: CASSFVNEKLFF. Full variable domain (missing parts from reference TRBV28 and TRBJ1-4): DVKVTQSSRYLVKRTGEKVFLECVQDMDHENMFWYRQDPGLGLRLIYFSYDVKMKEKGDIPEGYSVSREKKERFSLILESASTNQTSMYLCASSFVNEKLFFGSGTQLSVL.

This chain uses TRBV5-1 with TRBJ2-1; the D gene could be TRBD1 or TRBD2 (5 bases each). CDR3 size: 16 residues. Per the germline V gene, CDR1 is SGHRS and CDR2 is YFSETQ. Trimming stripped 4 bases from V and 4 bases from J, with 18 bases between. The CDR3 loop reads CASSQPGRSPYNEQFF. For the CDR3, the DNA is TGCGCCAGCAGCCAACCGGGACGATCACCTTACAATGAGCAGTTCTTC.

V and J are TRBV29-1 and TRBJ1-5; tentatively, D is TRBD1 (6 bases). CDR1 is SQVTM and CDR2 is ANQGSEA in the germline V gene. V was trimmed by 4 bases and J by 6 bases, leaving 13 bases between them. The length of the CDR3 is 13 residues. The CDR3 region is CSVGGGSGQPQHF. CDR3 nucleotides: TGCAGCGTTGGAGGGGGATCGGGTCAGCCCCAGCATTTT.

This clone has a single count. This chain links TRBV5-6 with TRBJ1-1; TRBD1 might be the D (5 bases). The germline V and J ends were trimmed by 0 bases and 4 bases, with 10 bases remaining between them. CDR3 length: 14 residues. CDR1 and CDR2 from the germline V gene are SGHDT and YYEEEE. CDR3 protein: CASSLGGGGTEAFF. CDR3 coding DNA: TGTGCCAGCAGCTTGGGGGGGGGAGGCACTGAAGCTTTCTTT.

The V and J genes are TRBV19 and TRBJ1-5; D unclear. Trimming stripped 4 bases from V and 3 bases from J, with 13 bases between. The germline V gene encodes CDR1 LNHDA and CDR2 SQIVND (reference sequence). The CDR3 runs 15 residues. The CDR3 DNA reads TGTGCCAGTAGTAGTATAACCCCCGCCAATCAGCCCCAGCATTTT. It translates to CASSSITPANQPQHF.

The chain employs TRBV7-2 and TRBJ2-7; tentatively, D is TRBD2 (6 bases). Deletions cut 3 bases from V and 3 bases from J, with 9 bases between. Per the germline V gene, CDR1 is SGHTA and CDR2 is FQGNSA. The CDR3 sequence is 13 residues long. The CDR3 sequence: CASSLSSDYEQYF. The CDR3 region has the DNA TGTGCCAGCAGCTTGTCTAGCGACTACGAGCAGTACTTC. Variable domain in full (rest from reference TRBV7-2 and TRBJ2-7): GAGVSQSPSNKVTEKGKDVELRCDPISGHTALYWYRQSLGQGLEFLIYFQGNSAPDKSGLPSDRFSAERTGGSVSTLTIQRTQQEDSAVYLCASSLSSDYEQYFGPGTRLTVT.

This clone is a singleton in its sample. The V and J genes are TRBV28 and TRBJ2-1, with D unclear. This CDR3 is 12 amino acids long. With 5 bases removed from V and 3 bases from J, the gap between germline ends came to 5 bases. CDR1 is MDHEN, CDR2 SYDVKM, per germline. This chain's CDR3 is CASSLNYNEQFF. CDR3 DNA: TGTGCCAGCAGTCTTAACTACAATGAGCAGTTCTTC.

This clone was counted once. V gene TRBV5-6 combines with J gene TRBJ2-5; D call uncertain. Between the trimmed V and J ends, which lost 1 base and 5 bases, there was a span of 9 bases. Germline loops: CDR1 SGHDT, CDR2 YYEEEE. The CDR3 has 13 amino acids. CDR3 residues: CASSLRTRETQYF. The CDR3 nucleotides read TGTGCCAGCAGCTTGAGGACGCGGGAGACCCAGTACTTC.

The chain is built from TRBV29-1 and TRBJ1-2; 10 bases agree with TRBD1. CDR3 length equals 12 residues. Per the germline V gene, CDR1 is SQVTM and CDR2 is ANQGSEA. V shed 6 bases, J shed 5 bases, and the junction held 3 bases outside the gene matches. This chain's CDR3 is CSVTGGKYGYTF. As DNA, the CDR3 is TGCAGCGTGACAGGGGGCAAGTATGGCTACACCTTC.

In this sample, this clone turned up once. The chain couples TRBV18 to TRBJ1-2; a possible D gene is TRBD1 (5 bases). The CDR3 has 15 amino acids. Deletions cut 3 bases from V and 8 bases from J, with 19 bases between. Germline V gene lookup returns CDR1 KGHSH and CDR2 LQKENI. The chain's CDR3 is CASSPGTNLPSGYTF. The CDR3 bases are TGTGCCAGCTCACCTGGGACTAATCTGCCGTCGGGCTACACCTTC. The full variable domain, in which reference TRBV18 and TRBJ1-2 provide the parts outside the CDR3, is NAGVMQNPRHLVRRRGQEARLRCSPMKGHSHVYWYRQLPEEGLKFMVYLQKENIIDESGMPKERFSAEFPKEGPSILRIQQVVRGDSAAYFCASSPGTNLPSGYTFGSGTRLTVV.

The chain combines TRBV5-1 with TRBJ1-1; 10 positions agree with TRBD1. The CDR3 runs 15 residues. V lost 4 bases to trimming and J lost 1 base; unmatched junction nucleotides: 4. Germline CDR1 is SGHRS and CDR2 is YFSETQ. CDR3 region: CASSTGQGGNTEAFF. In DNA, the CDR3 is TGCGCCAGCAGCACTGGACAGGGGGGGAACACTGAAGCTTTCTTT.

The rearrangement uses TRBV5-4 and TRBJ2-2; D remains unclear. V gave up 0 bases and J gave up 8 bases, with 8 bases separating them. CDR1 is SGHNT and CDR2 is YYREEE in the germline V gene (reference sequence). CDR3 length: 13 amino acids. CDR3 coding DNA: TGTGCCAGCAGCTTGGAGACCGAGGGGGAGCTGTTTTTT. Its protein product is CASSLETEGELFF.

The chain couples TRBV6-5 to TRBJ1-1; the D gene is possibly TRBD1 (5 bases). The CDR3 extends over 14 amino acids. Deletions cut 0 bases from V and 1 base from J, with 6 bases between. Germline CDR1 is MNHEY and CDR2 is SVGAGI. This chain's CDR3 is CASSYSTGNTEAFF. Here the CDR3 DNA reads TGTGCCAGCAGTTACTCCACAGGGAACACTGAAGCTTTCTTT.

The rearrangement links TRBV6-1 to TRBJ2-4, with 8 bases fitting TRBD1. V lost 4 bases and J lost 15; bases outside the gene matches: 17. The CDR3 covers 15 residues. CDR1 and CDR2 (germline): MNHNS, SASEGT. The CDR3 DNA is TGTGCCAGCAGTGTGGGACAGGACGTTGTGAGGTCGCGGTACTTC. It yields the protein CASSVGQDVVRSRYF.

The J gene is TRBJ2-1, the V gene TRBV6-5; D perhaps matches TRBD1 (6 bases). With 2 bases removed from V and 2 bases from J, the gap between germline ends came to 10 bases. The CDR3 has 15 amino acids. Germline loops: CDR1 MNHEY, CDR2 SVGAGI. The DNA for the CDR3 is TGTGCCAGCAGTTACCGGGACACCCCCTACAATGAGCAGTTCTTC. Its protein product is CASSYRDTPYNEQFF.

This clone was seen a few times. The chain carries TRBV12-3 or TRBV12-4 and TRBJ1-6, with D unresolved. Trimming stripped 5 bases from V and 9 bases from J, with 11 bases between. This CDR3 contains 13 residues. The CDR3 loop reads CASSPHLISPLHF. The CDR3, as DNA: TGTGCCAGCAGTCCCCATTTGATTTCACCCCTCCACTTT.